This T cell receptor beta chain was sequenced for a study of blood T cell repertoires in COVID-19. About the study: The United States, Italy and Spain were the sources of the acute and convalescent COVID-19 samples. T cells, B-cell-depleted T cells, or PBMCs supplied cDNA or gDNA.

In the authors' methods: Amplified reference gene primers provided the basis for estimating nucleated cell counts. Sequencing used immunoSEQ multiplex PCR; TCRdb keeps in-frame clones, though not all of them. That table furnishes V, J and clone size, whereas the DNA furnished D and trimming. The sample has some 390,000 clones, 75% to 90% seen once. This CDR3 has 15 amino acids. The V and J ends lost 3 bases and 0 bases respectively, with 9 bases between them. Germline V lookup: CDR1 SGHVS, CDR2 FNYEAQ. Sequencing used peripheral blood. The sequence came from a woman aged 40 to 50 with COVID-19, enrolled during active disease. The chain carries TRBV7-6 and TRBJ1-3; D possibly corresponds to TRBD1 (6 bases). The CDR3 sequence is CASSFSTGSGNTIYF. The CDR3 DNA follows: TGTGCCAGCAGCTTTTCGACAGGCTCTGGAAACACCATATATTTT.